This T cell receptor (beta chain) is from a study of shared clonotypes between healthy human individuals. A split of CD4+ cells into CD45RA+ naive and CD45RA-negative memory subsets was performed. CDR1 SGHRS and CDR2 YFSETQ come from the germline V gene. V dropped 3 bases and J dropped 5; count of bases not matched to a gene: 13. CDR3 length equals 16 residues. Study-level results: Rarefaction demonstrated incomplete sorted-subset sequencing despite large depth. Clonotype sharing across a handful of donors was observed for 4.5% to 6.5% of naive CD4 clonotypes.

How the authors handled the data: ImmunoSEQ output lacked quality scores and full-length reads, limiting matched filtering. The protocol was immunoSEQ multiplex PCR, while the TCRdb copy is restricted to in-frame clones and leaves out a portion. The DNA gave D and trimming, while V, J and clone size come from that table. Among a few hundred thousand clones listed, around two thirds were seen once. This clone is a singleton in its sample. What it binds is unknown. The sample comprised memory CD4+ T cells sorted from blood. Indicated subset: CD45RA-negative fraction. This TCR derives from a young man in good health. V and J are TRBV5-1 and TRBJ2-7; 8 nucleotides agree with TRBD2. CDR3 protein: CASSSRKGLGIDEQYF. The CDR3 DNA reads TGCGCCAGCAGCTCGCGTAAGGGACTAGGAATTGACGAGCAGTACTTC.